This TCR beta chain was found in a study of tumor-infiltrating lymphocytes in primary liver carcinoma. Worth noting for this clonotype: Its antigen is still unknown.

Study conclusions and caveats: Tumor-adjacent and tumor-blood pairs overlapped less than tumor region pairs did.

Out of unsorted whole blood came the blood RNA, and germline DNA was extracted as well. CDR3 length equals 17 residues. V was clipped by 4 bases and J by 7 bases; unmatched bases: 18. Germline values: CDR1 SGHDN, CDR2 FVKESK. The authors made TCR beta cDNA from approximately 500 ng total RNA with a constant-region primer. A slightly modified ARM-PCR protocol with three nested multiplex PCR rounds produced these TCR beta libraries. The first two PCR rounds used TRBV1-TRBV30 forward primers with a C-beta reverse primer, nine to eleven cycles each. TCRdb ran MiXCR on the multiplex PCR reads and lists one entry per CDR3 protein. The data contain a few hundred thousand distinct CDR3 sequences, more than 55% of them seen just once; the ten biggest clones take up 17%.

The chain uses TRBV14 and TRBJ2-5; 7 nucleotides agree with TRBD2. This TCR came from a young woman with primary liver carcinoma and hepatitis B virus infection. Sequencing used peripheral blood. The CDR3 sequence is CASSPRGLADTLGTQYF. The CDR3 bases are TGTGCCAGCAGCCCCCGCGGGCTAGCGGATACACTAGGGACCCAGTACTTC.